The present T cell receptor (beta chain) was sequenced within a study of PD-L1 blockade in urothelial cancer. The overall study: Median blood clonality was roughly 0.074, with about 86,000 unique TCRs.

Sample time point: peripheral blood 6 weeks after treatment start. Metastatic or locally advanced urothelial carcinoma was present in the patients. Spiking of synthetic TCR analog templates was performed in each PCR. Libraries were prepared by immunoSEQ multiplex PCR; TCRdb keeps only in-frame clonotypes and omits some of them. This sample has about 30,000 clones; 80% to 90% occur once, and the top ten carry 8%. Unmatched junction bases numbered 1, after V lost 3 bases and J lost 7 bases. The germline V gene has CDR1 GTSNPN and CDR2 SVGIG (reference sequence). The CDR3 runs to 12 residues. The input for sequencing was PBMCs, taken around atezolizumab (anti-PD-L1) treatment. This TCR came from a man older than 75 with urothelial cancer. The chain carries TRBV30 and TRBJ2-2, with 8 positions matching TRBD2. The CDR3 DNA follows: TGTGCCTGGAGAGGGACTAGCGGGGAGCTGTTTTTT. Protein product: CAWRGTSGELFF.